This T cell receptor (beta chain) was captured in a study of blood T cell repertoires in COVID-19. Looking at the study overall: Acute and convalescent COVID-19 specimens originated in the United States, Italy and Spain. Sources were T cells, B-cell-depleted T cells, or PBMCs; the material itself was cDNA or gDNA.

J gave up 4 bases and V 4 bases, and 6 bases lay outside the gene matches. This CDR3 spans 15 amino acids. Germline CDR1 reads SGHNT; CDR2 reads YYREEE (reference sequence). Original processing methods: Amplified reference gene primers provided the basis for estimating nucleated cell counts. The data were produced by immunoSEQ multiplex PCR, yet TCRdb's version contains in-frame clones alone and is incomplete. V, J and clone size were drawn from that table, and D and trimming were deduced from the DNA. The sample carries under 40,000 clones, about 89% recorded once. This receptor was obtained from a human donor in a cohort sampled during active COVID-19. This chain joins TRBV5-4 and TRBJ1-2; 11 positions agree with TRBD1. Sequencing was carried out using peripheral blood. The CDR3 bases are TGTGCCAGCAGCGCCGGGACAGGGGGGAGCTATGGCTACACCTTC. It specifies CASSAGTGGSYGYTF. Filled out from reference TRBV5-4 and TRBJ1-2, the complete variable domain reads ETGVTQSPTHLIKTRGQQVTLRCSSQSGHNTVSWYQQALGQGPQFIFQYYREEENGRGNFPPRFSGLQFPNYSSELNVNALELDDSALYLCASSAGTGGSYGYTFGSGTRLTVV.